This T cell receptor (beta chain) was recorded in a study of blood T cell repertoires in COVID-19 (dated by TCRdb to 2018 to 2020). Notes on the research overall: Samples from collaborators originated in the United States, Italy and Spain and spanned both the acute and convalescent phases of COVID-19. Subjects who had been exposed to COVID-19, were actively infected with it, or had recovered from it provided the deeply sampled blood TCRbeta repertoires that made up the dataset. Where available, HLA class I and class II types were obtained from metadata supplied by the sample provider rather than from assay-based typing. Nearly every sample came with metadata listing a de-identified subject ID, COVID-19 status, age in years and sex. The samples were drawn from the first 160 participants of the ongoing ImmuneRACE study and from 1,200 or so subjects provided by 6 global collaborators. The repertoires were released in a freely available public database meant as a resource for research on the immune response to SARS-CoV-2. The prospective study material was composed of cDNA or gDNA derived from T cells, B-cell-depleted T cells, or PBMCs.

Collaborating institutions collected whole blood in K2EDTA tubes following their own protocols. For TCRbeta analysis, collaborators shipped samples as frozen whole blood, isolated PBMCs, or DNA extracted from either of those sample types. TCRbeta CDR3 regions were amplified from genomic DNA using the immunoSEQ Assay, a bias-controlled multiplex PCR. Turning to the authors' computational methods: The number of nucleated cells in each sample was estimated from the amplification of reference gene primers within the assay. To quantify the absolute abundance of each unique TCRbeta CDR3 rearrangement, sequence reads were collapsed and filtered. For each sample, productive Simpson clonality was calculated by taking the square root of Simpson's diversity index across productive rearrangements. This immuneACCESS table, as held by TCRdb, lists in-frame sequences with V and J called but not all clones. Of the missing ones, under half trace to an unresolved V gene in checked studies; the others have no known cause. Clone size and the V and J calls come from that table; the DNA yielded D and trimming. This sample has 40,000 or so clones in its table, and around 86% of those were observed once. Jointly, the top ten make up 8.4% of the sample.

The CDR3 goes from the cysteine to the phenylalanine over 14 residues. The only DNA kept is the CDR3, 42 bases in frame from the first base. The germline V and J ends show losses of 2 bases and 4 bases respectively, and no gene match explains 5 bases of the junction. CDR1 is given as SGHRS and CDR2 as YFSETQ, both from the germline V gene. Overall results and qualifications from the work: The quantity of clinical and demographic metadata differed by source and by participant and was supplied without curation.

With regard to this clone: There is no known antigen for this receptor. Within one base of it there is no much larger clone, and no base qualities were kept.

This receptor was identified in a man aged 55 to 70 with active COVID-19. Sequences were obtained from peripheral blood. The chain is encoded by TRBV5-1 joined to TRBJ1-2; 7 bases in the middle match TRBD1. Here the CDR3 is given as CASSFQAGGYGYTF. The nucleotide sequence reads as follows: TGCGCCAGCAGCTTTCAGGCAGGGGGCTATGGCTACACCTTC.